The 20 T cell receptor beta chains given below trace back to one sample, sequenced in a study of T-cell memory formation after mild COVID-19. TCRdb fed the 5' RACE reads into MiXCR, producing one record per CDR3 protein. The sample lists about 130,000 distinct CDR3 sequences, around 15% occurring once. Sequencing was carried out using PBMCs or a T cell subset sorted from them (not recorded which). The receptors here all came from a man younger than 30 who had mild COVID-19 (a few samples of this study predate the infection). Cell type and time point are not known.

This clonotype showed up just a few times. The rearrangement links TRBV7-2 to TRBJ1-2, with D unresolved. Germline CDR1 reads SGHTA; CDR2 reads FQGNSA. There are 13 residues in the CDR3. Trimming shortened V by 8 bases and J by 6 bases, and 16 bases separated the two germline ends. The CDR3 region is CASGVGFKDGYTF. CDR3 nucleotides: TGTGCCAGCGGCGTAGGGTTTAAGGATGGCTACACCTTC.

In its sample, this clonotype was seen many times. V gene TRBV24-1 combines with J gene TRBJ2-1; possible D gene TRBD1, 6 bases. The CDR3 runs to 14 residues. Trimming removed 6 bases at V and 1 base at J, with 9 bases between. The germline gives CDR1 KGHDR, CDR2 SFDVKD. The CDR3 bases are TGTGCCACCAGTCGGGGACAATCCTACAATGAGCAGTTCTTC. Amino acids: CATSRGQSYNEQFF.

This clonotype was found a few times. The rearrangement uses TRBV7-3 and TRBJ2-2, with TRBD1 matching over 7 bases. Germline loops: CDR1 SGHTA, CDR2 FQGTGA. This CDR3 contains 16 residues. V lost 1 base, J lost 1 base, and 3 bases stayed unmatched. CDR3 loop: CASSLRGTVNTGELFF. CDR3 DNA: TGTGCCAGCAGCTTAAGAGGGACAGTGAACACCGGGGAGCTGTTTTTT.

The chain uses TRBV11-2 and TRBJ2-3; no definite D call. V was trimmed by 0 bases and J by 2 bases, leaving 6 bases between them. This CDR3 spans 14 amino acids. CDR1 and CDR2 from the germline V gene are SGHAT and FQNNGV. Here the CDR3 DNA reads TGTGCCAGCAGCTTAGAGGGTTACACAGATACGCAGTATTTT. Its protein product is CASSLEGYTDTQYF.

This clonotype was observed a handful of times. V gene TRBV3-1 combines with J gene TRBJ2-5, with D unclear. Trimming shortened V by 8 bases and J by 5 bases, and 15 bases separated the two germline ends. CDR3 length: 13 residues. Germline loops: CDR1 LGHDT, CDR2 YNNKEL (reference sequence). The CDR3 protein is CASHSPITETQYF. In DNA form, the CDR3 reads TGTGCCAGCCACTCGCCGATAACCGAGACCCAGTACTTC.

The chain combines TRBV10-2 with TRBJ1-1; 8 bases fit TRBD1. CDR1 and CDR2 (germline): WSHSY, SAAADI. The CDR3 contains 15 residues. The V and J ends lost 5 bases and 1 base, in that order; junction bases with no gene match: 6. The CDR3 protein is CASSFDRGGNTEAFF. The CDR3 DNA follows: TGCGCCAGCAGTTTCGACAGGGGAGGGAACACTGAAGCTTTCTTT.

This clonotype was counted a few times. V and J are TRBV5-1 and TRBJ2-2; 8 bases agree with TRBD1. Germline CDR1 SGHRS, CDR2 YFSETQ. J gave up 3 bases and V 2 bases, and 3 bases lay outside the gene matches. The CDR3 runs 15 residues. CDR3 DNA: TGCGCCAGCAGCTTTCAGGGGGCGGACACCGGGGAGCTGTTTTTT. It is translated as CASSFQGADTGELFF.

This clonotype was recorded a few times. CDR3 loop: CASSEPGQGLFEQYV. In DNA, the CDR3 is TGTGCCAGCAGTGAACCGGGACAGGGGCTTTTCGAGCAGTACGTC. V is TRBV6-1 and J is TRBJ2-7; 10 nucleotides match TRBD1. CDR3 length equals 15 residues. J was trimmed by 6 bases and V by 2 bases; bases with no gene match: 7. Germline lookup yields CDR1 MNHNS and CDR2 SASEGT.

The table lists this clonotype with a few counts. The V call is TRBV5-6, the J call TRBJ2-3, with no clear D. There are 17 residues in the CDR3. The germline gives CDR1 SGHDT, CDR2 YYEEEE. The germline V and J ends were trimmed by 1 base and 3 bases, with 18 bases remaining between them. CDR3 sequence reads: CASSLTALGYLTDTQYF. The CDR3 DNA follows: TGTGCCAGCAGCTTGACCGCATTAGGGTATCTTACAGATACGCAGTATTTT.

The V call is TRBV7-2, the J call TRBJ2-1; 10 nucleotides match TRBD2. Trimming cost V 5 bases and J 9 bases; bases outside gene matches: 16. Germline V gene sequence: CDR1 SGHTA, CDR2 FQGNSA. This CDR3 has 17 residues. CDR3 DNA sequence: TGTGCCAGCAGCCCCCCGGGGGGAGCGGGGGGGCAGGGTGAGCAGTTCTTC. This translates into CASSPPGGAGGQGEQFF.

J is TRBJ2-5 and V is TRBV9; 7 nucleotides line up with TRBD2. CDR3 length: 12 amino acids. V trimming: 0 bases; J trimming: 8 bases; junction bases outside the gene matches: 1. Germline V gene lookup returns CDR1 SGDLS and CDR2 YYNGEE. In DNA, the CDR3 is TGTGCCAGCAGCGTAGAGCGGGGAACCCAGTACTTC. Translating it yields CASSVERGTQYF.

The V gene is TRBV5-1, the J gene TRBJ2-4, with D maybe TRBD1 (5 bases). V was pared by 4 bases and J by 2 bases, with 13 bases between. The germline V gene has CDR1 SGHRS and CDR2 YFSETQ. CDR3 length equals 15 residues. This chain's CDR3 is CASSPNAGTKNIQYF. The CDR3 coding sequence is TGCGCCAGCAGCCCCAATGCAGGGACCAAAAACATTCAGTACTTC. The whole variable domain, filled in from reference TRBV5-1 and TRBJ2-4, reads KAGVTQTPRYLIKTRGQQVTLSCSPISGHRSVSWYQQTPGQGLQFLFEYFSETQRNKGNFPGRFSGRQFSNSRSEMNVSTLELGDSALYLCASSPNAGTKNIQYFGAGTRLSVL.

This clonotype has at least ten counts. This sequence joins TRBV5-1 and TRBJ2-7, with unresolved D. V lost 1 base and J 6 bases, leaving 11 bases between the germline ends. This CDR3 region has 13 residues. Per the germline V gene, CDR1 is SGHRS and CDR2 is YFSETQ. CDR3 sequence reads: CASSLLSATEQYV. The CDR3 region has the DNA TGCGCCAGCAGCTTGCTAAGTGCTACCGAGCAGTACGTC.

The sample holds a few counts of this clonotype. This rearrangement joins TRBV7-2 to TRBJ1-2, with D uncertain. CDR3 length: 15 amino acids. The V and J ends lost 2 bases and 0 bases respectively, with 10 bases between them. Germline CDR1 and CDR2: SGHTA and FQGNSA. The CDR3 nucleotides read TGTGCCAGCAGCTTAATCTTCCCAGCTAACTATGGCTACACCTTC. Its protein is CASSLIFPANYGYTF.

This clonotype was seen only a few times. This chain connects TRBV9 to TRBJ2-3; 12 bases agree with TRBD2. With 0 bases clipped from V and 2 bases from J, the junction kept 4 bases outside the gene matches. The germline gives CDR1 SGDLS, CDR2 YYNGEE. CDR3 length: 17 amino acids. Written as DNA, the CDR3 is TGTGCCAGCAGCGTAGGAACTAGCGGGGGGACCACAGATACGCAGTATTTT. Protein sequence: CASSVGTSGGTTDTQYF.

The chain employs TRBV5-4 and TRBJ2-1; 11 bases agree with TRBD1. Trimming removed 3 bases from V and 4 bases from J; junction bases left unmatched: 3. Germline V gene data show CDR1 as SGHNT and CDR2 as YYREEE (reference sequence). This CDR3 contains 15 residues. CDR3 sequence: CASSSGDRGYNEQFF. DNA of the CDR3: TGTGCCAGCAGCTCGGGGGACAGGGGGTACAATGAGCAGTTCTTC.

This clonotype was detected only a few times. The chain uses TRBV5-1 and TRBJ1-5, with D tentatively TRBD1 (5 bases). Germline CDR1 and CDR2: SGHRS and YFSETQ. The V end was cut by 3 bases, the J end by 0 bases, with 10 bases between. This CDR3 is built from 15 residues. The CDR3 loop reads CASSSGTGSNQPQHF. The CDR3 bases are TGCGCCAGCAGCTCCGGGACGGGTAGCAATCAGCCCCAGCATTTT.

In DNA, the CDR3 is TGTGCCAGCAGCTTAGATCGAGAGGGTTGGAAAAAACTGTTTTTT. Amino acid sequence: CASSLDREGWKKLFF. The rearrangement links TRBV11-2 to TRBJ1-4; D is ambiguous. CDR3 length equals 15 residues. The V end was cut by 0 bases, the J end by 9 bases, with 14 bases between. Germline V CDR1 and CDR2: SGHAT, FQNNGV.

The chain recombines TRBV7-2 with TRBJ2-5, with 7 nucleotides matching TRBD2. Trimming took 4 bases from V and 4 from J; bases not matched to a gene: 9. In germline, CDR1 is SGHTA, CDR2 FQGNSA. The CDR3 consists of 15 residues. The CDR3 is CASSSPAGVGETQYF. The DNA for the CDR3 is TGTGCCAGCAGCTCCCCCGCGGGGGTTGGAGAGACCCAGTACTTC.

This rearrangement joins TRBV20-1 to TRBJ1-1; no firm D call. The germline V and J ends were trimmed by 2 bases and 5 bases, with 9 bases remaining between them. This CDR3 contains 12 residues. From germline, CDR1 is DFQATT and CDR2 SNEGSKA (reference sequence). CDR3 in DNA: TGCAGTGCTAGAACGGGAAGGACTGAAGCTTTCTTT. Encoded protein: CSARTGRTEAFF.